One and the same sample provided the 23 T cell receptor beta chains below, sequenced in a study of cytomegalovirus exposure and HLA in healthy donors. A multiplex PCR was run with 60 Vbeta primers and 13 Jbeta primers. TCRdb's table, derived via immunoSEQ multiplex PCR, lists solely in-frame clones and lacks some. The sample records some 130,000 clones, 80% being singletons. Sample: PBMCs. Receptors originate from a man aged 25 to 40 in good health and CMV-seronegative.

The chain joins TRBV9 to TRBJ1-2, with a possible D match to TRBD1 (5 bases). Looked up from germline, CDR1 is SGDLS and CDR2 is YYNGEE. V lost 5 bases and J 1 base, leaving 12 bases between the germline ends. This CDR3 region has 14 residues. The DNA for the CDR3 is TGTGCCAGCAGGGGTCAGGGTGTTAACTATGGCTACACCTTC. Its protein is CASRGQGVNYGYTF.

This chain connects TRBV19 to TRBJ1-1, with TRBD1 as a possible D gene (6 bases). This CDR3 region has 12 residues. Germline V CDR1 and CDR2: LNHDA, SQIVND (reference sequence). Trimming removed 6 bases at V and 3 bases at J, with 8 bases between. The CDR3 DNA is TGTGCCAGTAGAAACAGGGACACTGAAGCTTTCTTT. Protein sequence: CASRNRDTEAFF.

This rearrangement joins TRBV14 to TRBJ2-1; 8 positions match TRBD2. CDR1 is SGHDN, CDR2 FVKESK, per germline. The CDR3 runs to 15 residues. V was pared by 4 bases and J by 5 bases, with 7 bases of the junction left unmatched. The CDR3 nucleotides read TGTGCCAGCAGCCTGTATCTAGCGGGTAACAATGAGCAGTTCTTC. Amino acid sequence: CASSLYLAGNNEQFF.

As to this clone: Other DNA sequences in the same sample also yield this CDR3. V is TRBV9 and J is TRBJ1-1; no definite D call. The CDR3 has 14 residues. Germline assignment: CDR1 SGDLS and CDR2 YYNGEE. V shed 0 bases and J shed 1 base, with 7 bases lying between them. The CDR3 is CASSVVAGNTEAFF. The CDR3 bases are TGTGCCAGCAGCGTAGTGGCAGGGAACACTGAAGCTTTCTTT.

J is TRBJ2-1 and V is TRBV7-2, with a weak D call TRBD2 (5 bases). This CDR3 spans 15 amino acids. The germline V gene encodes CDR1 SGHTA and CDR2 FQGNSA. The V end lost 0 bases, the J end lost 6 bases, and 12 bases lay between the germline ends. The CDR3 is CASSLAPGWGNEQFF. The CDR3 nucleotides are TGTGCCAGCAGCTTAGCGCCGGGATGGGGCAATGAGCAGTTCTTC.

J is TRBJ2-1 and V is TRBV5-4, with D possibly matching TRBD2 (6 bases). The length of the CDR3 is 16 residues. Germline V gene lookup returns CDR1 SGHNT and CDR2 YYREEE (reference sequence). Trimming removed 4 bases at V and 4 bases at J, with 18 bases between. CDR3 in DNA: TGTGCCAGCAGCCCTGCCGGGACTCTAGGATACAATGAGCAGTTCTTC. Translating it yields CASSPAGTLGYNEQFF.

This chain uses TRBV6-5 with TRBJ1-3; D is undetermined. CDR3 length: 14 amino acids. Germline V gives CDR1 MNHEY, CDR2 SVGAGI. V lost 0 bases and J 10 bases, leaving 13 bases between the germline ends. CDR3 region: CASSYSSRYSTIYF. The CDR3 nucleotides read TGTGCCAGCAGTTACTCTAGTCGGTACTCGACCATATATTTT.

This clone showed up just once. The rearrangement joins TRBV7-2 to TRBJ2-7; D remains ambiguous. Germline V gene data show CDR1 as SGHTA and CDR2 as FQGNSA. Trimming removed 3 bases at V and 7 bases at J, with 10 bases between. This CDR3 has 12 residues. The CDR3 nucleotides are TGTGCCAGCAGCTTGGCCTCTTGGGAGCAGTACTTC. Protein product: CASSLASWEQYF.

The chain joins TRBV4-2 to TRBJ2-2, with 10 bases matching TRBD2. The trim removed 4 bases at V and 4 bases at J, leaving 9 bases unmatched. Germline V gene data show CDR1 as LGHNA and CDR2 as YNFKEQ. This CDR3 spans 17 amino acids. In DNA, the CDR3 is TGTGCCAGCAGCCTCTCTAGCGGGAGCGCGATCACCGGGGAGCTGTTTTTT. It yields the protein CASSLSSGSAITGELFF.

This CDR3 is CACPSTDTQYF. CDR3 sequence (DNA): TGTGCCTGTCCATCCACAGATACGCAGTATTTT. The chain is built from TRBV2 and TRBJ2-3; no definite D call. Germline values: CDR1 SNHLY, CDR2 FYNNEI. Between the trimmed V and J ends, which lost 11 bases and 2 bases, there was a span of 8 bases. This CDR3 is 11 amino acids long.

The chain carries TRBV5-6 and TRBJ2-5; D gene ambiguous. Near its end, the DNA agrees better with TRBJ2-7, so the J call may be wrong. Germline V gene sequence: CDR1 SGHDT, CDR2 YYEEEE. CDR3 size: 11 residues. This CDR3 is CASSPLYEQYF. The DNA of the CDR3 is TGTGCCAGCAGCCCGTTATACGAGCAGTACTTC.

This CDR3 is CASRTGTGVYGYTF. The CDR3 region has the DNA TGTGCCAGCAGAACCGGGACAGGGGTCTATGGCTACACCTTC. The chain joins TRBV28 to TRBJ1-2, with 10 bases matching TRBD1. V lost 6 bases to trimming and J lost 4 bases; unmatched junction nucleotides: 5. CDR3 size: 14 residues. In germline, CDR1 is MDHEN, CDR2 SYDVKM.

This chain connects TRBV7-2 to TRBJ1-2; the D gene is possibly TRBD1 (5 bases). Germline V lookup: CDR1 SGHTA, CDR2 FQGNSA. The CDR3 consists of 14 residues. V shed 4 bases and J shed 4 bases, with 13 bases lying between them. The CDR3 DNA reads as TGTGCCAGCAGCTCATACACAGGCCTCTATGGCTACACCTTC. Its translation is CASSSYTGLYGYTF.

The rearrangement links TRBV5-1 to TRBJ2-1; 9 nucleotides match TRBD2. Losses at the gene ends were 4 bases for V and 8 bases for J; bases not matched to a gene: 4. CDR1 and CDR2 from the germline V gene are SGHRS and YFSETQ. CDR3 length equals 13 residues. CDR3 amino acids: CASSKGLAYEQFF. For the CDR3, the DNA is TGCGCCAGCAGCAAGGGACTAGCATATGAGCAGTTCTTC.

Only one count was recorded for this clone. The chain joins TRBV25-1 to TRBJ1-3, with D tentatively TRBD1 (6 bases). This CDR3 comprises 15 residues. Germline-derived CDR1 and CDR2 are MGHDK and SYGVNS. Trimming took off 5 bases at V and 4 bases at J, with 15 bases between the two ends. The CDR3 sequence is CASSFPGTSGNTIYF. The DNA of the CDR3 is TGTGCCAGCAGTTTCCCCGGGACATCCGGAAACACCATATATTTT.

The gene calls are TRBV29-1 and TRBJ2-7; 9 positions agree with TRBD2. CDR3 size: 14 residues. Trimming cost V 3 bases and J 0 bases; bases outside gene matches: 3. CDR1 SQVTM and CDR2 ANQGSEA come from the germline V gene. CDR3 residues: CSVDPSGTSYEQYF. CDR3 bases: TGCAGCGTTGACCCTAGCGGGACCTCCTACGAGCAGTACTTC.

V and J are TRBV27 and TRBJ2-1, with 8 positions matching TRBD1. V trimming: 0 bases; J trimming: 4 bases; junction bases outside the gene matches: 5. This CDR3 contains 16 residues. Germline V gene data show CDR1 as MNHEY and CDR2 as SMNVEV (reference sequence). CDR3 nucleotide sequence: TGTGCCAGCAGTTTATCGGACAGGGCGGGTTACAATGAGCAGTTCTTC. Translation gives CASSLSDRAGYNEQFF.

CDR3 sequence: CASSLGDTYNQPQHF. The CDR3 nucleotides are TGTGCCAGCAGCTTAGGGGACACTTACAATCAGCCCCAGCATTTT. The rearrangement uses TRBV11-2 and TRBJ1-5; possible D gene TRBD1, 6 bases. Trimming stripped 1 base from V and 3 bases from J, with 10 bases between. Looked up from germline, CDR1 is SGHAT and CDR2 is FQNNGV. The CDR3 totals 15 residues.

The chain carries TRBV19 and TRBJ2-1; 7 bases agree with TRBD1. With 3 bases clipped from V and 4 bases from J, the junction kept 6 bases outside the gene matches. Germline assignment: CDR1 LNHDA and CDR2 SQIVND (reference sequence). CDR3 size: 15 residues. The CDR3 DNA reads TGTGCCAGTAGTATTAGACAGGGTCCTTACAATGAGCAGTTCTTC. Protein product: CASSIRQGPYNEQFF.

The J gene is TRBJ2-3, the V gene TRBV27, with D perhaps TRBD1 (5 bases). Looked up from germline, CDR1 is MNHEY and CDR2 is SMNVEV (reference sequence). The CDR3 sequence is 14 residues long. Trimming shortened V by 6 bases and J by 2 bases, and 12 bases separated the two germline ends. CDR3 sequence (DNA): TGTGCCAGCAGGAACCCAGGGCTCACAGATACGCAGTATTTT. Translation: CASRNPGLTDTQYF.

The chain uses TRBV5-6 and TRBJ2-5; D uncertain. From germline, CDR1 is SGHDT and CDR2 YYEEEE. Trimming removed 0 bases from V and 2 bases from J, with 8 bases in between. CDR3 length: 14 residues. The CDR3 region has the DNA TGTGCCAGCAGCTTGGGAGGAACTCAAGAGACCCAGTACTTC. Protein sequence: CASSLGGTQETQYF.

Turning to this clone: The sample contains more than one DNA sequence encoding this CDR3. The chain has TRBV15 and TRBJ2-2; weak D call: TRBD1 (5 bases). CDR3 length: 14 residues. V gave up 3 bases and J gave up 3 bases, with 8 bases separating them. Germline V gives CDR1 LNHNV, CDR2 YYDKDF (reference sequence). The CDR3 nucleotides are TGTGCCACCAGCAGCGACAGCTACACCGGGGAGCTGTTTTTT. This encodes CATSSDSYTGELFF.

This clone was seen a single time. This chain uses TRBV28 with TRBJ2-7; the match to TRBD2 covers 7 bases. Germline V gives CDR1 MDHEN, CDR2 SYDVKM. Germline trimming cut 6 bases from V and 3 bases from J; bases unmatched to any gene: 11. The CDR3 has 15 residues. CDR3 protein: CASSLLSGAFYEQYF. CDR3 DNA sequence: TGTGCCAGCAGCCTACTGAGCGGGGCATTCTACGAGCAGTACTTC.